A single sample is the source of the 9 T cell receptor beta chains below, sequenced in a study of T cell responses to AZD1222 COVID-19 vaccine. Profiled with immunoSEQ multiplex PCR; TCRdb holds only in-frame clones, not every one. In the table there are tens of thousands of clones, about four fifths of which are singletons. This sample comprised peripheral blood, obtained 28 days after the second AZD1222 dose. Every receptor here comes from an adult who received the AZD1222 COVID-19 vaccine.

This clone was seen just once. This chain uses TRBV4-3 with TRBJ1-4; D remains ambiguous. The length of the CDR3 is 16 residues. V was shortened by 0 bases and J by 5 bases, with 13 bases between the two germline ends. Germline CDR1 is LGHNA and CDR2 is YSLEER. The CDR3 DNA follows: TGCGCCAGCAGCCAAGAGCTTAACCGATTAAATGAAAAACTGTTTTTT. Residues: CASSQELNRLNEKLFF.

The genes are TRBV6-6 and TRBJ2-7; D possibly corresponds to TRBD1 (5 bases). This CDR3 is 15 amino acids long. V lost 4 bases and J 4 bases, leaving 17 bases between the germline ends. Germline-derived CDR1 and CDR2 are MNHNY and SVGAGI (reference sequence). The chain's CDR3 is CASSSHGQGRYEQYF. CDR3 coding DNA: TGTGCCAGCAGTTCCCATGGCCAGGGCAGGTACGAGCAGTACTTC.

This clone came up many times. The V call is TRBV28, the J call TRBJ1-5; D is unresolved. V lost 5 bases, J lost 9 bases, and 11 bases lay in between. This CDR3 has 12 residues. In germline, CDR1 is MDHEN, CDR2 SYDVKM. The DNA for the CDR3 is TGTGCCAGCAGTCCTCCCCGGGGGCCCCAGCATTTT. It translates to CASSPPRGPQHF. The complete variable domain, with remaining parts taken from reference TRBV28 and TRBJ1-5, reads DVKVTQSSRYLVKRTGEKVFLECVQDMDHENMFWYRQDPGLGLRLIYFSYDVKMKEKGDIPEGYSVSREKKERFSLILESASTNQTSMYLCASSPPRGPQHFGDGTRLSIL.

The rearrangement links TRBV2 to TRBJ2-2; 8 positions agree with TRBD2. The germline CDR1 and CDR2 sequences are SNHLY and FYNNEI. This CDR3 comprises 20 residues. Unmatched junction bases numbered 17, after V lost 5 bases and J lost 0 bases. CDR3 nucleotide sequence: TGTGCCAGCAGTACCGTGGGGGTTCCGGGACTAGTCGCGAACACCGGGGAGCTGTTTTTT. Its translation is CASSTVGVPGLVANTGELFF.

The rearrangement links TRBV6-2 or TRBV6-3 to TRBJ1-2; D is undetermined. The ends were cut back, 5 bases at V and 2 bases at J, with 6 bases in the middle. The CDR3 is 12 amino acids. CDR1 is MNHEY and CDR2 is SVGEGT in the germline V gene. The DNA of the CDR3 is TGTGCCAGCAGTCTCCTGAACTATGGCTACACCTTC. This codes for CASSLLNYGYTF.

The CDR3 DNA follows: TGTGCCAGCAGTTTATGGGCTAGAGGTACCTACGAGCAGTACTTC. This translates into CASSLWARGTYEQYF. V gene TRBV27 combines with J gene TRBJ2-7; D ambiguous. Germline CDR1 is MNHEY and CDR2 is SMNVEV (reference sequence). With 1 base removed from V and 2 bases from J, the gap between germline ends came to 12 bases. CDR3 length: 15 residues.

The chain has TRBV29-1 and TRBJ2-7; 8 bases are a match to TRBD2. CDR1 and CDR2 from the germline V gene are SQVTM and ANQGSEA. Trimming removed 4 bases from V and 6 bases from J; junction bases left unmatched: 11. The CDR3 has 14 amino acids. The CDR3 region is CSVGHTAGDSEQYF. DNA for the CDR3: TGCAGCGTTGGACATACAGCGGGAGATTCCGAGCAGTACTTC.

This CDR3 reads CASSMRGNRYEQYF. The CDR3 coding sequence is TGTGCCAGTAGTATGCGAGGGAACCGCTACGAGCAGTACTTC. The chain has TRBV19 and TRBJ2-7; a possible D gene is TRBD2 (5 bases). The germline CDR1 and CDR2 sequences are LNHDA and SQIVND (reference sequence). The CDR3 loop spans 14 amino acids. V lost 3 bases and J lost 3, with 12 bases in between.

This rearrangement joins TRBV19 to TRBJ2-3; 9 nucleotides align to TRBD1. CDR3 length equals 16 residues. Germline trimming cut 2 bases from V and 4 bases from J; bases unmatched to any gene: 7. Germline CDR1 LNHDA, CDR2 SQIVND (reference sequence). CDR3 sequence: CASSIPTGGFADTQYF. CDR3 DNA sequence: TGTGCCAGTAGTATACCGACAGGGGGTTTCGCAGATACGCAGTATTTT.